This T cell receptor beta chain was observed in a study of cytomegalovirus exposure and HLA in healthy donors. Study details: Around 180 million T cells yielded under 130 million unique TCR beta sequences in earlier analysis. HLA-typed donors were the source of approximately 80 million unique TCRs held in an early data release.

Both 60 Vbeta primers and 13 Jbeta primers went into the PCR. Repertoires were generated with immunoSEQ multiplex PCR, while TCRdb's copy carries only in-frame clones and drops some. The sample has a few hundred thousand clones; about 80% are singletons. Trimming shortened V by 0 bases and J by 4 bases, and 11 bases separated the two germline ends. CDR3 size: 14 residues. Germline CDR1 is SGHRS and CDR2 is YFSETQ. General observations from the study: Researchers counted some 150 TCR beta chains as cytomegalovirus-associated. Per published accounts, TCR beta sequences correctly predicted the HLA-A and HLA-B alleles of most subjects.

Comment on this clone: The antigen is not known.

Sequencing used PBMCs. The chain has TRBV5-1 and TRBJ2-7, with a possible D match to TRBD1 (5 bases). This receptor was taken from a woman aged 30 to 39 in good health and CMV-seronegative. CDR3 nucleotides: TGCGCCAGCAGCTTGGGAGCAGGGCAATACGAGCAGTACTTC. It is translated as CASSLGAGQYEQYF.